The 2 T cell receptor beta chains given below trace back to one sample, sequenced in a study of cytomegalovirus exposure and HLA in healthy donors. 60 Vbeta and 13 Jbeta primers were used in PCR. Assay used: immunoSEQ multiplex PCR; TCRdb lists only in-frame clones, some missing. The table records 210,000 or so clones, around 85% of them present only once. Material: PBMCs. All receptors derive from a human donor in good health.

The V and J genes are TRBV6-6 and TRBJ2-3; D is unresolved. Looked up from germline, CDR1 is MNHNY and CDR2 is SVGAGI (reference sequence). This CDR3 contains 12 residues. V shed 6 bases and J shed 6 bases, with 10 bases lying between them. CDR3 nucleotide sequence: TGTGCCAGCAGCCCCCTTTCGGATACGCAGTATTTT. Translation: CASSPLSDTQYF.

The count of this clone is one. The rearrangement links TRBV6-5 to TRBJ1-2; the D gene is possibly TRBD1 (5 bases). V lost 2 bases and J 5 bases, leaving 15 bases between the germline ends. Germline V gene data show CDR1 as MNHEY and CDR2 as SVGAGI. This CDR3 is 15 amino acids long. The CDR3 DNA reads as TGTGCCAGCAGTTACAATCGCGGCCAGGGATATGGCTACACCTTC. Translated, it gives CASSYNRGQGYGYTF.